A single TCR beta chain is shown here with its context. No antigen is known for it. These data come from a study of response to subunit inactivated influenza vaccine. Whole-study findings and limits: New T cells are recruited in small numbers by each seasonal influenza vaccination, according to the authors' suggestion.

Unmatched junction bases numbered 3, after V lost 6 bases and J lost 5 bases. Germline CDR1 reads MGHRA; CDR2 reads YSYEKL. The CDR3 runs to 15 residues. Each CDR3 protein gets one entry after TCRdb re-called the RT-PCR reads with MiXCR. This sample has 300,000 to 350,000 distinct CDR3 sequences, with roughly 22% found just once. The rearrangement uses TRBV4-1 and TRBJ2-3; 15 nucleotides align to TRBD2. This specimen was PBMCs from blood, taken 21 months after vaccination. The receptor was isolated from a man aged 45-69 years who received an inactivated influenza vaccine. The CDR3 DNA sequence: TGCGCCAGCAGGGGGACTAGCGGGGGGCTAGATACGCAGTATTTT. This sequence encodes CASRGTSGGLDTQYF.